The sequence of this T cell receptor (beta chain) was determined in a study of T cell responses to AZD1222 COVID-19 vaccine. Data came from immunoSEQ multiplex PCR; TCRdb stores just in-frame clones and leaves some out. The table has about 87,000 clones, about 90% seen once. The receptor was derived from an adult in good health. The input for sequencing was peripheral blood, taken on day 0 of AZD1222 vaccination.

The CDR3 DNA follows: TGTGCCAGCAGCTTTGGGACAGCGAACACCGGGGAGCTGTTTTTT. This translates into CASSFGTANTGELFF. The chain employs TRBV11-3 and TRBJ2-2, with TRBD1 matching over 7 bases. The CDR3 is 15 residues long. Germline values: CDR1 SGHNT, CDR2 YENEEA. Unmatched junction bases numbered 1, after V lost 3 bases and J lost 0 bases.